Below are 30 T cell receptor beta chains sequenced from a single sample in a study of response to subunit inactivated influenza vaccine. TCRdb re-called the RT-PCR reads through MiXCR, storing one row per CDR3 protein. The sample shows 530,000 or so distinct CDR3 sequences, 14% of them seen only once. The material was PBMCs from blood, obtained approximately 12 days after vaccination. These TCRs come from a man aged 45-65 years who received an inactivated influenza vaccine.

This clonotype came up a few times. This sequence joins TRBV4-2 and TRBJ1-2; D not certain. There are 15 residues in the CDR3. Per germline, CDR1 LGHNA and CDR2 YNFKEQ. Trimming removed 1 base at V and 7 bases at J, with 16 bases between. Here the CDR3 DNA reads TGTGCCAGCAGCCAAGTTGGTTATGGGTTAAGTGGCTACACCTTC. As protein: CASSQVGYGLSGYTF.

The V and J genes are TRBV7-9 and TRBJ2-3; TRBD2 matches 8 bases. Trimming cost V 6 bases and J 0 bases; bases outside gene matches: 5. The germline V gene has CDR1 SEHNR and CDR2 FQNEAQ (reference sequence). This CDR3 comprises 15 residues. In DNA, the CDR3 is TGTGCCAGCAGTTTTAGCGGGGTGAGCACAGATACGCAGTATTTT. Protein: CASSFSGVSTDTQYF.

The chain joins TRBV7-3 to TRBJ2-3; 8 bases are shared with TRBD1. The ends lost 5 bases at V and 3 bases at J; junction bases unmatched: 10. The CDR3 extends over 16 amino acids. Germline V gives CDR1 SGHTA, CDR2 FQGTGA. CDR3 protein: CASSPYRTGLTDTQYF. The CDR3 DNA reads TGTGCCAGCAGCCCATACCGGACAGGGCTAACAGATACGCAGTATTTT.

This chain joins TRBV7-2 and TRBJ1-6, with 9 bases lining up with TRBD1. The CDR3 has 15 amino acids. V was clipped by 5 bases and J by 4 bases; unmatched bases: 3. Germline V gene sequence: CDR1 SGHTA, CDR2 FQGNSA. In nucleotides, the CDR3 is TGTGCCAGCAGCGGCGGGACAGGGTATAATTCACCCCTCCACTTT. This encodes CASSGGTGYNSPLHF.

The chain has TRBV5-1 and TRBJ1-5; D remains ambiguous. Trimming cost V 5 bases and J 0 bases, with 12 bases left between them. This CDR3 region has 15 residues. Per germline, CDR1 SGHRS and CDR2 YFSETQ. For the CDR3, the DNA is TGCGCCAGCAGGGAAGGGCTATATAGCAATCAGCCCCAGCATTTT. Translating gives CASREGLYSNQPQHF.

This clonotype came up a few times. The gene calls are TRBV20-1 and TRBJ2-1; D remains unclear. Between the trimmed V and J ends, which lost 0 bases and 7 bases, there was a span of 16 bases. The CDR3 length is 15 residues. The germline V gene has CDR1 DFQATT and CDR2 SNEGSKA (reference sequence). CDR3 bases: TGCAGTGCTAGAGATCAGCCGGCACATGGGAATGAGCAGTTCTTC. This gives the protein CSARDQPAHGNEQFF.

The chain recombines TRBV29-1 with TRBJ1-2; D remains unclear. The germline V gene encodes CDR1 SQVTM and CDR2 ANQGSEA. The germline V and J ends were trimmed by 6 bases and 4 bases, with 15 bases remaining between them. This CDR3 is 13 amino acids long. CDR3 loop: CSVGKTTSYGYTF. The CDR3 DNA is TGCAGCGTGGGGAAGACAACTTCCTATGGCTACACCTTC.

A few counts support this clonotype. The J gene is TRBJ2-2, the V gene TRBV6-2 or TRBV6-3; no clear D gene. The CDR3 runs 14 residues. Germline V gene lookup returns CDR1 MNHEY and CDR2 SVGEGT. Between the trimmed V and J ends, which lost 6 bases and 1 base, there was a span of 9 bases. This CDR3 reads CASSPIRNTGELFF. As DNA, the CDR3 is TGTGCCAGCAGCCCAATCAGGAACACCGGGGAGCTGTTTTTT.

The J gene is TRBJ2-6, the V gene TRBV27; TRBD1 aligns across 7 bases. The CDR3 runs 16 residues. Germline V gives CDR1 MNHEY, CDR2 SMNVEV (reference sequence). V gave up 10 bases and J gave up 3 bases; unmatched junction bases: 12. The DNA for the CDR3 is TGTGCCACCCCCGACAGGGTCGGTTTTGGGGCCAACGTCCTGACTTTC. Translated: CATPDRVGFGANVLTF.

This clonotype was seen only once. J is TRBJ1-2 and V is TRBV28, with D unresolved. The CDR3 totals 13 residues. The V gene's germline CDR1 is MDHEN and CDR2 SYDVKM. V lost 9 bases and J 4 bases, leaving 15 bases between the germline ends. Here the CDR3 reads CASTADRFYGYTF. CDR3 nucleotides: TGTGCCAGTACTGCCGACCGGTTCTATGGCTACACCTTC.

This clonotype was counted only a few times. This chain connects TRBV7-9 to TRBJ2-7, with D unresolved. Germline V gene data show CDR1 as SEHNR and CDR2 as FQNEAQ (reference sequence). The CDR3 is made up of 13 amino acids. The V and J ends lost 5 bases and 6 bases respectively, with 14 bases between them. The CDR3 nucleotides read TGTGCCAGCAGCCTCGATGGGTTCTCCGAGCAGTACTTC. It translates to CASSLDGFSEQYF.

This clonotype is a singleton in its sample. The chain carries TRBV19 and TRBJ1-5; 7 bases align to TRBD1. This CDR3 has 14 residues. Germline trimming cut 6 bases from V and 3 bases from J; bases unmatched to any gene: 5. Germline lookup yields CDR1 LNHDA and CDR2 SQIVND (reference sequence). The CDR3 protein is CASRQTGLNQPQHF. The CDR3 nucleotides read TGTGCCAGTAGGCAGACAGGGCTCAATCAGCCCCAGCATTTT.

This clonotype was detected only a few times. One end of the junction varies from germline; a read error may be responsible. The J gene is TRBJ2-5, the V gene TRBV11-2; tentatively, D is TRBD1 (5 bases). CDR3 length: 11 amino acids. Germline lookup yields CDR1 SGHAT and CDR2 FQNNGV. The CDR3 sequence: CASSQGAASSF. CDR3 in DNA: TGTGCCAGCAGCCAAGGGGCCGCCTCATCATTC. The full variable domain, in which reference TRBV11-2 and TRBJ2-5 provide the parts outside the CDR3, is EAGVAQSPRYKIIEKRQSVAFWCNPISGHATLYWYQQILGQGPKLLIQFQNNGVVDDSQLPKDRFSAERLKGVDSTLKIQPAKLEDSAVYLCASSQGAASSFGPGTRLLVL.

V usage is TRBV7-2 and J usage is TRBJ1-1; D is unresolved. Germline V gene lookup returns CDR1 SGHTA and CDR2 FQGNSA. Trimming cost V 5 bases and J 3 bases, with 10 bases left between them. CDR3 length: 13 residues. CDR3 DNA: TGTGCCAGCAGCCGCGGGAAGTACACTGAAGCTTTCTTT. This encodes CASSRGKYTEAFF.

This clonotype has more than one count but fewer than ten. The chain uses TRBV6-1 and TRBJ2-2; 13 bases match TRBD2. V gave up 4 bases and J gave up 5 bases; unmatched junction bases: 7. Germline loops: CDR1 MNHNS, CDR2 SASEGT. The CDR3 runs 17 residues. CDR3 loop: CASSGTPGLAGTGELFF. CDR3 coding DNA: TGTGCCAGCAGTGGGACACCGGGACTAGCGGGAACCGGGGAGCTGTTTTTT.

This chain links TRBV30 with TRBJ1-2; D is ambiguous. Germline loops: CDR1 GTSNPN, CDR2 SVGIG (reference sequence). CDR3 length: 12 amino acids. V was shortened by 3 bases and J by 0 bases, with 5 bases between the two germline ends. The CDR3 spells CAWSHPNYGYTF. CDR3 DNA: TGTGCCTGGAGCCACCCTAACTATGGCTACACCTTC.

This clonotype was detected only a few times. V gene TRBV27 combines with J gene TRBJ1-6, with D perhaps matching TRBD1 (5 bases). The CDR3 runs 14 residues. V lost 4 bases, J lost 4 bases, and 8 bases lay in between. The germline gives CDR1 MNHEY, CDR2 SMNVEV (reference sequence). CDR3 region: CASSWGRYNSPLHF. CDR3 nucleotide sequence: TGTGCCAGCAGTTGGGGACGGTATAATTCACCCCTCCACTTT.

This chain links TRBV7-8 with TRBJ1-6; D might be TRBD1 (5 bases). CDR1 and CDR2 (germline): SGHVS, FQNEAQ. V was clipped by 3 bases and J by 4 bases, with 16 bases between them. The length of the CDR3 is 17 residues. The CDR3 sequence is CASSLAAGTAYNSPLHF. The CDR3 DNA follows: TGTGCCAGCAGCTTGGCAGCCGGGACGGCTTATAATTCACCCCTCCACTTT.

V and J are TRBV19 and TRBJ2-2; D unclear. Trimming took off 3 bases at V and 5 bases at J, with 7 bases between the two ends. CDR3 length: 13 residues. Per the germline V gene, CDR1 is LNHDA and CDR2 is SQIVND (reference sequence). CDR3 sequence: CASSMRRTGELFF. DNA of the CDR3: TGTGCCAGTAGTATGCGAAGGACCGGGGAGCTGTTTTTT.

This chain uses TRBV21-1 with TRBJ2-1. TRBV21-1 has pseudogene status. CDR3 length equals 15 residues. The CDR3 DNA reads TGTGCCAGCAGCAGCGGAGAGAGCTCCTACAATGAGCAGTTCTTC. Translated: CASSSGESSYNEQFF.

For this clonotype: Its ends do not fully match the called genes, so a read error is possible. J is TRBJ1-3 and V is TRBV4-1; no definite D call. CDR3 length: 15 amino acids. Germline assignment: CDR1 MGHRA and CDR2 YSYEKL. CDR3 in amino acids: CASSHPLSSGNTTYF. The CDR3 DNA reads as TGCGCCAGCAGCCACCCTCTCAGCTCTGGAAACACCACATATTTT.

The gene calls are TRBV7-2 and TRBJ2-4; D is possibly TRBD1 or TRBD2 (5 bases each). V was pared by 4 bases and J by 3 bases, with 10 bases between. Germline V gene sequence: CDR1 SGHTA, CDR2 FQGNSA. CDR3 length: 14 amino acids. Here the CDR3 reads CASSSGRYKNIQYF. CDR3 DNA: TGTGCCAGCAGCTCGGGACGGTACAAAAACATTCAGTACTTC.

The chain joins TRBV12-3 or TRBV12-4 to TRBJ2-7; D is undetermined. The CDR3 is 15 amino acids. The V end was cut by 4 bases, the J end by 2 bases, with 15 bases between. The CDR3 is CASSSTSTLPYEQYF. The CDR3, as DNA: TGTGCCAGCAGTTCAACCTCGACACTGCCCTACGAGCAGTACTTC.

This clonotype was detected a few times. The J gene is TRBJ2-5, the V gene TRBV6-5; D remains ambiguous. Germline V gene lookup returns CDR1 MNHEY and CDR2 SVGAGI. The CDR3 sequence is 11 residues long. V was cut by 3 bases and J by 6 bases, with 5 bases left in between. CDR3 sequence: CASSYRQTQYF. CDR3 coding DNA: TGTGCCAGCAGTTATCGGCAGACCCAGTACTTC.

The genes are TRBV12-3 or TRBV12-4 and TRBJ2-1, with D uncertain. The CDR3 consists of 12 residues. The V end lost 3 bases, the J end lost 4 bases, and 4 bases lay between the germline ends. CDR3 region: CASSFVYNEQFF. In nucleotides, the CDR3 is TGTGCCAGCAGTTTTGTTTACAATGAGCAGTTCTTC.

V gene TRBV4-3 combines with J gene TRBJ2-7; TRBD1 might be the D (5 bases). Per germline, CDR1 LGHNA and CDR2 YSLEER. This CDR3 has 14 amino acids. The V end was cut by 2 bases, the J end by 6 bases, with 14 bases between. The CDR3 coding sequence is TGCGCCAGCAGCCAAACCCTAGGGGTTGTCGAGCAGTACTTC. Protein: CASSQTLGVVEQYF.

In this sample, this clonotype turned up a few times. The rearrangement uses TRBV7-9 and TRBJ2-3; possibly TRBD2 for D (6 bases). Germline lookup yields CDR1 SEHNR and CDR2 FQNEAQ (reference sequence). This CDR3 has 15 amino acids. Trimming shortened V by 6 bases and J by 0 bases, and 13 bases separated the two germline ends. The CDR3 bases are TGTGCCAGCAGTCCCGACGGGAGAAGCACAGATACGCAGTATTTT. This codes for CASSPDGRSTDTQYF.

This clonotype has ten or more counts. V usage is TRBV29-1 and J usage is TRBJ2-7; TRBD1 might be the D (5 bases). In germline, CDR1 is SQVTM, CDR2 ANQGSEA. V was trimmed by 7 bases and J by 0 bases, leaving 10 bases between them. This CDR3 has 12 residues. The CDR3 sequence: CSAQGDSYEQYF. The CDR3 DNA reads TGCAGCGCCCAAGGGGACTCCTACGAGCAGTACTTC.

This clonotype was found a few times. The chain joins TRBV4-2 to TRBJ1-6, with no clear D. The CDR3 runs 17 residues. The V and J ends lost 5 bases and 0 bases respectively, with 14 bases between them. Per the germline V gene, CDR1 is LGHNA and CDR2 is YNFKEQ. The CDR3 DNA follows: TGTGCCAGCAGCTCCCGACCTCAGAGCTCCTATAATTCACCCCTCCACTTT. Residues: CASSSRPQSSYNSPLHF.

This clonotype was counted between two and nine times. The chain joins TRBV7-6 to TRBJ2-5, with D perhaps TRBD1 (6 bases). V was shortened by 1 base and J by 4 bases, with 13 bases between the two germline ends. The CDR3 spans 15 residues. Germline V gene sequence: CDR1 SGHVS, CDR2 FNYEAQ. CDR3 nucleotide sequence: TGTGCCAGCAGCTTAGGACAGGTTTATACAGAGACCCAGTACTTC. Protein product: CASSLGQVYTETQYF.